The sample holds one count of the clone carrying this T cell receptor (beta chain). Libraries were prepared by immunoSEQ multiplex PCR; TCRdb keeps only in-frame clonotypes and omits some of them. The sample has more than 550,000 clones, 80% to 90% seen once. The sample is drawn from a study of shared T cell receptors in the human thymus. From germline, CDR1 is SGHRS and CDR2 YFSETQ. CDR3 length equals 15 residues. The V gene lost 0 bases and the J gene lost 3 bases, with 9 bases spanning the gap. This same sample was also part of a study on human thymus T cells. That paper adds: Thymic resections from corrective heart surgery supplied the tissue. Gene usage (both V and J) appeared biased in thymic and blood repertoires. Unrelated people showed highly overlapping thymic repertoires, related research reported.

The sequenced sample consisted of thymocytes. This clonotype was sampled from a girl younger than two with a congenital heart defect. The chain combines TRBV5-1 with TRBJ1-4; D uncertain. CDR3 sequence: CASSLVGSSNEKLFF. The CDR3 nucleotides are TGCGCCAGCAGCTTGGTTGGTAGTTCTAATGAAAAACTGTTTTTT.